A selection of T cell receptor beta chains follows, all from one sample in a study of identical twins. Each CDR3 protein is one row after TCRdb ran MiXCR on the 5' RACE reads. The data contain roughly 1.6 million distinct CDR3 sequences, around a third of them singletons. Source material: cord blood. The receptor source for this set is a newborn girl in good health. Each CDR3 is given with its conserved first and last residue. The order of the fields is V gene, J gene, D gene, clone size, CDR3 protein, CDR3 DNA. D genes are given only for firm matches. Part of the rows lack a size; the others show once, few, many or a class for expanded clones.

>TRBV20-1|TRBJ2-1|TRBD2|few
CSAWGGSSYNEQFF
TGCAGTGCCTGGGGCGGGAGCTCCTACAATGAGCAGTTCTTC
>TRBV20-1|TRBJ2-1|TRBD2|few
CSAKTSADGHEQFF
TGCAGTGCTAAGACTAGCGCGGATGGCCATGAGCAGTTCTTC
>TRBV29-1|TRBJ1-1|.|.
CSVEGGEWGNTEAFF
TGCAGCGTTGAAGGAGGGGAGTGGGGGAACACTGAAGCTTTCTTT
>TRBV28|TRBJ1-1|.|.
CASRIFRGDTEAFF
TGTGCCAGCAGAATCTTCAGGGGTGACACTGAAGCTTTCTTT
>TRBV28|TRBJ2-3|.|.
CASSLTGRPPTDTQYF
TGTGCCAGCAGTTTGACCGGACGTCCCCCCACAGATACGCAGTATTTT
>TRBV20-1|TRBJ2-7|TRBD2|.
CSARQRGSSYEQYF
TGCAGTGCTAGGCAGCGGGGGAGCTCCTACGAGCAGTACTTC
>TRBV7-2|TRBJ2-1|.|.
CAGGRDYNEQFF
TGTGCCGGGGGACGGGACTACAATGAGCAGTTCTTC
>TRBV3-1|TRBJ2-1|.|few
CASSSWQLPASNEQFF
TGTGCCAGCAGCTCTTGGCAACTACCCGCTTCCAATGAGCAGTTCTTC
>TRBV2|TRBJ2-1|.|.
CASSPSRARGDNEQFF
TGTGCCAGCAGTCCCAGTCGGGCCAGAGGGGACAATGAGCAGTTCTTC
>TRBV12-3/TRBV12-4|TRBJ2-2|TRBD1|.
CASRPTGGHTRLNTGELFF
TGTGCCAGCAGGCCAACAGGGGGACACACAAGATTGAACACCGGGGAGCTGTTTTTT
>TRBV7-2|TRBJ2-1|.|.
CASSFGDLYNEQFF
TGTGCCAGCAGCTTCGGGGACCTCTACAATGAGCAGTTCTTC
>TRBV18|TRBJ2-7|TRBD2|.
CASSPTSGKPYEQYF
TGTGCCAGCTCACCTACTAGCGGCAAGCCCTACGAGCAGTACTTC
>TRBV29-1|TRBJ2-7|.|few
CNVERDYEQYF
TGCAACGTTGAAAGGGACTACGAGCAGTACTTC
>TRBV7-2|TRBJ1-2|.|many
CASSLGAKYGYTF
TGTGCCAGCAGCTTAGGGGCAAAATATGGCTACACCTTC
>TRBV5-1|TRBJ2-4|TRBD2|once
CASGLGLAESKNIQYF
TGCGCCAGCGGCTTGGGACTAGCGGAGAGCAAAAACATTCAGTACTTC
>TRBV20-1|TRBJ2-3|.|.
CSARSPGAPTDAQYF
TGCAGTGCTAGATCCCCTGGTGCCCCCACAGATGCGCAGTATTTT
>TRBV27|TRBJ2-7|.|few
CASSFNGAYEQYF
TGTGCCAGCAGTTTTAATGGGGCCTACGAGCAGTACTTC
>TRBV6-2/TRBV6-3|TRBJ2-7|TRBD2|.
CASRLRLAGLAPYEQYF
TGTGCCAGCAGACTGAGACTAGCGGGTTTGGCTCCATACGAGCAGTACTTC
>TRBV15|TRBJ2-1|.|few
CATSRGAADYEQFF
TGTGCCACCAGCAGAGGTGCGGCGGACTATGAGCAGTTCTTC
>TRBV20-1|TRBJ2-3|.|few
CSARDWGAPSDTQYF
TGCAGTGCTAGAGACTGGGGCGCCCCTAGTGATACGCAGTATTTT
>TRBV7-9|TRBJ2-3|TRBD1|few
CASSSTGFPSTDTQYF
TGTGCCAGCAGCTCGACAGGGTTCCCCAGCACAGATACGCAGTATTTT
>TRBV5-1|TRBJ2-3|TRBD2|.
CASRAKPGLADTDTQYF
TGCGCCAGCAGGGCGAAACCGGGACTAGCAGACACAGATACGCAGTATTTT
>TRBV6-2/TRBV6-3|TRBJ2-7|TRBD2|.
CASRRSGRRSYEQYF
TGTGCCAGCAGACGAAGCGGGAGGCGCTCCTACGAGCAGTACTTC
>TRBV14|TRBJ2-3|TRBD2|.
CASSHQTSLSTDTQYF
TGTGCCAGCAGCCACCAGACTAGCCTGAGCACAGATACGCAGTATTTT
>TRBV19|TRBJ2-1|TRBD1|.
CASLQGQGFNEQFF
TGTGCCAGCCTCCAGGGACAGGGATTCAATGAGCAGTTCTTC
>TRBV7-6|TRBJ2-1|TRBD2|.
CASSPSLAGTAYNEQFF
TGTGCCAGCAGCCCTTCACTAGCGGGGACAGCTTACAATGAGCAGTTCTTC
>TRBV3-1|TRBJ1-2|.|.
CASSQDSLRYTF
TGTGCCAGCAGCCAAGACAGTCTACGCTACACCTTC
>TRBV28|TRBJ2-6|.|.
CASSFSGAGANVLTF
TGTGCCAGCAGTTTTTCCGGGGCTGGGGCCAACGTCCTGACTTTC
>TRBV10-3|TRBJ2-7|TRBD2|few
CAISGGLPYYEQYF
TGTGCCATCAGTGGGGGACTACCATACTACGAGCAGTACTTC
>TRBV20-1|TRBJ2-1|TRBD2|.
CSAGVPSGSKYEQFF
TGCAGTGCGGGAGTCCCAAGCGGGAGCAAGTATGAGCAGTTCTTC
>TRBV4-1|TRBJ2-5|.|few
CASSQDGVYQETQYF
TGCGCCAGCAGCCAAGATGGGGTGTACCAAGAGACCCAGTACTTC
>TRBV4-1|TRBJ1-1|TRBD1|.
CASSQYWTGANTEAFF
TGCGCCAGCAGCCAATACTGGACAGGCGCGAACACTGAAGCTTTCTTT
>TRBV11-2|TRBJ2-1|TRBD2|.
CASSSVAGGGSYSYNEQFF
TGTGCCAGCAGCTCCGTAGCGGGAGGCGGTTCCTACTCCTACAATGAGCAGTTCTTC
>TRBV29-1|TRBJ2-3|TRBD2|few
CSVWASGGTDTQYF
TGCAGCGTTTGGGCTAGCGGGGGAACAGATACGCAGTATTTT
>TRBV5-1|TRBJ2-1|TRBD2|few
CASSIIVGGYNEQFF
TGCGCCAGCAGCATTATCGTCGGGGGGTACAATGAGCAGTTCTTC
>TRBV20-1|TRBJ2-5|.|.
CSVQLGPKQETQYF
TGCAGCGTCCAACTCGGGCCTAAGCAAGAGACCCAGTACTTC
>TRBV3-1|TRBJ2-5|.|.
CASSNILGKETQYF
TGTGCCAGCAGCAATATACTAGGCAAAGAGACCCAGTACTTC
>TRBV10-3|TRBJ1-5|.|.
CAISGSFAVSNQPQHF
TGTGCCATCAGCGGATCCTTTGCGGTTAGCAATCAGCCCCAGCATTTT
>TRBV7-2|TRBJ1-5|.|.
CASSLDMGAPQHF
TGTGCCAGCAGCTTAGATATGGGCGCGCCCCAGCATTTT
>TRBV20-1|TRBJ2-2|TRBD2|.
CSARAGRQLHTGELFF
TGCAGTGCTAGAGCCGGGAGGCAACTCCACACCGGGGAGCTGTTTTTT
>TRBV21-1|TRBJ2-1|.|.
CASSKGGRGSYNEQFF
TGTGCCAGCAGCAAAGGGGGTAGAGGCTCCTACAATGAGCAGTTCTTC
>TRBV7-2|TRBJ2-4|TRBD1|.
CASSSRLGGVGIQYF
TGTGCCAGCAGCTCAAGATTAGGGGGCGTGGGCATTCAGTACTTC
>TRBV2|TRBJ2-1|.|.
CASRSSESSYNEQFF
TGTGCCAGCAGGAGTAGCGAGAGCTCCTACAATGAGCAGTTCTTC
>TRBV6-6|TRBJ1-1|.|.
CASSYLAGTEAFF
TGTGCCAGCAGTTACCTCGCTGGCACTGAAGCTTTCTTT
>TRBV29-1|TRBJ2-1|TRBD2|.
CSVQAGGRANNEQFF
TGCAGCGTTCAAGCTGGCGGGAGGGCTAACAATGAGCAGTTCTTC
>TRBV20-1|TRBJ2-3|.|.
CSARRTASDTQYF
TGCAGTGCTAGACGGACAGCTTCAGATACGCAGTATTTT
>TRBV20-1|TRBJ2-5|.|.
CSARVGGGLETQYF
TGCAGTGCTAGAGTGGGGGGCGGGTTAGAGACCCAGTACTTC
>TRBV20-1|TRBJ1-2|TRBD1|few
CSARDRVSYGYTF
TGCAGTGCTCGGGACAGGGTGAGCTATGGCTACACCTTC
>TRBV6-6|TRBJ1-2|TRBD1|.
CASSPEGTVYGYTF
TGTGCCAGCAGCCCGGAAGGGACAGTCTATGGCTACACCTTC
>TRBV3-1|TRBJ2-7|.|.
CASSQVFSDRYYNEQYF
TGTGCCAGCAGCCAAGTCTTCTCCGACAGATACTACAATGAGCAGTACTTC
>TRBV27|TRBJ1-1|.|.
CASSWAGLNTEAFF
TGTGCCAGCAGTTGGGCAGGACTGAACACTGAAGCTTTCTTT
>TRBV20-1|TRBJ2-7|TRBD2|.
CSARVTSGGYEQYF
TGCAGTGCCAGGGTCACAAGCGGGGGCTACGAGCAGTACTTC
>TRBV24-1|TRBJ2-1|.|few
CATSDLKGGVYNEQFF
TGTGCCACCAGTGATTTGAAGGGCGGGGTCTACAATGAGCAGTTCTTC
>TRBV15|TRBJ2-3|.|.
CATSLRSGTHSTDTQYF
TGTGCCACCAGCCTTAGATCCGGGACTCATAGCACAGATACGCAGTATTTT
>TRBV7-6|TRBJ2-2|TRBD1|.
CASSLAPGQGTTGELFF
TGTGCCAGCAGCTTAGCCCCGGGACAGGGTACCACCGGGGAGCTGTTTTTT